This T cell receptor beta chain comes out of a study of shared clonotypes between healthy human individuals. Study-level points and caveats: Though the depth was large, rarefaction showed that sorted-subset sequencing was incomplete. Sharing of clonotypes among donors was expected to vary with sequencing depth.

Profiled with immunoSEQ multiplex PCR; TCRdb holds only in-frame clones, not every one. Among 1.5 million to 2.5 million clones listed, about 95% were seen once. Notes on this clone: Its target is not known.

Germline CDR1 and CDR2: SEHNR and FQNEAQ (reference sequence). This CDR3 region has 15 residues. V gave up 0 bases and J gave up 3 bases; unmatched junction bases: 4. CD45RO-negative, CCR7-selected cells formed the naive CD8 fraction, which excluded terminally differentiated effector memory CD45RA+ cells. All donors were healthy HIV-negative adults lacking recent acute infections or vaccinations. Input material: naive CD8+ T cells sorted from blood. The V gene is TRBV7-9, the J gene TRBJ2-5; TRBD1 matches 7 bases. This receptor was identified in a man between 18 and 35 years old in good health. CDR3 residues: CASSLADREEETQYF. In DNA form, the CDR3 reads TGTGCCAGCAGCTTAGCTGACAGGGAAGAAGAGACCCAGTACTTC.